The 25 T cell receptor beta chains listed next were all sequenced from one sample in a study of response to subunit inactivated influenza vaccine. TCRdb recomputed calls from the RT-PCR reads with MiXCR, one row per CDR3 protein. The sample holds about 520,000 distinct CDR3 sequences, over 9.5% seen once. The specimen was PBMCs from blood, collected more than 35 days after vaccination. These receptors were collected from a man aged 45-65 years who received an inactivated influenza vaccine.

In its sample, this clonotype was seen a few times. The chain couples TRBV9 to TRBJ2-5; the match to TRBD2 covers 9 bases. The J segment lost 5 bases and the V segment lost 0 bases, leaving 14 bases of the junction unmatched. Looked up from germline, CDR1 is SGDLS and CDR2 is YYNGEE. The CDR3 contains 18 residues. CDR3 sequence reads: CASSVGSAGGPSSETQYF. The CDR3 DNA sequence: TGTGCCAGCAGCGTAGGTTCTGCGGGAGGGCCCTCGAGTGAGACCCAGTACTTC.

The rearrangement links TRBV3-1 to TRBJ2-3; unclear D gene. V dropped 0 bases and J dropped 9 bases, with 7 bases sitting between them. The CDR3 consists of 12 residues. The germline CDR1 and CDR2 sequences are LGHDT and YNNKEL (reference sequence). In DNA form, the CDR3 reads TGTGCCAGCAGCCAAGAACGGGTAACGCAGTATTTT. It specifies CASSQERVTQYF.

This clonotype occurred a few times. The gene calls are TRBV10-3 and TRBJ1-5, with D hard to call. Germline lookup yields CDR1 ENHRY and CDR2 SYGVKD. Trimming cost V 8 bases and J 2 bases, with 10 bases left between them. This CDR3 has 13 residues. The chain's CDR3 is CAIAEARNQPQHF. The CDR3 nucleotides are TGTGCCATCGCCGAGGCACGCAATCAGCCCCAGCATTTT.

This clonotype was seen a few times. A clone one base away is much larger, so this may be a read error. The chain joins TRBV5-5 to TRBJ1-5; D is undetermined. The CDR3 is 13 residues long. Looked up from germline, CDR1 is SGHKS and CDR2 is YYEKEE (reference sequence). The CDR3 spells CSSSVDSNQPQHF. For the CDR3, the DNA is TGTTCCAGCAGCGTTGATAGCAATCAGCCCCAGCATTTT.

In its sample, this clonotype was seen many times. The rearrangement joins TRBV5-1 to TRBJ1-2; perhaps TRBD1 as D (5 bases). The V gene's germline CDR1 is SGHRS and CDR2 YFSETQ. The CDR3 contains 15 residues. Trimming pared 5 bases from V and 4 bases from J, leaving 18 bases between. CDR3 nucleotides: TGCGCCAGCAGTTTGTCCTCTGAGGACACCTATGGCTACACCTTC. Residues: CASSLSSEDTYGYTF.

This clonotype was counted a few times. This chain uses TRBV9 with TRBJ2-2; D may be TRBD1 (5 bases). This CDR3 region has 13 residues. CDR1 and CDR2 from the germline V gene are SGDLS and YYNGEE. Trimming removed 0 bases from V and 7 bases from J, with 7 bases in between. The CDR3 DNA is TGTGCCAGCAGCGTAGAGGGGTACGGGGAGCTGTTTTTT. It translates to CASSVEGYGELFF.

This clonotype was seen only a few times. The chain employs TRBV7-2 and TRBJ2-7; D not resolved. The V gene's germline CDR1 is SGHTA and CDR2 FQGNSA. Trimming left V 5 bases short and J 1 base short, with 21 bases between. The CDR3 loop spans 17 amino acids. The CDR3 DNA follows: TGTGCCAGCAGCGATAGGGCGTTGGGCCTATCTTCCTACGAGCAGTACTTC. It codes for CASSDRALGLSSYEQYF. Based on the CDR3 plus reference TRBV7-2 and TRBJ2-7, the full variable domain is GAGVSQSPSNKVTEKGKDVELRCDPISGHTALYWYRQSLGQGLEFLIYFQGNSAPDKSGLPSDRFSAERTGGSVSTLTIQRTQQEDSAVYLCASSDRALGLSSYEQYFGPGTRLTVT.

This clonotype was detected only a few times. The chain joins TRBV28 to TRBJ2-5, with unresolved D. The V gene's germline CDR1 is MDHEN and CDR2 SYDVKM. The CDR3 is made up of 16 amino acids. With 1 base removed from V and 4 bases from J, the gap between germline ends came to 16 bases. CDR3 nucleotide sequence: TGTGCCAGCAGTTTATTGGCTAGTCTAGGGTCAGAGACCCAGTACTTC. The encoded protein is CASSLLASLGSETQYF.

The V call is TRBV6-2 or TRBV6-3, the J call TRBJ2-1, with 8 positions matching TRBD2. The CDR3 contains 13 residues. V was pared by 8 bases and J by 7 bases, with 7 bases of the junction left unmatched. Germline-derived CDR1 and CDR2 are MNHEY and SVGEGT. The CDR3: CASGERERNEQFF. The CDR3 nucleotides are TGTGCCAGCGGAGAGCGGGAGCGGAATGAGCAGTTCTTC.

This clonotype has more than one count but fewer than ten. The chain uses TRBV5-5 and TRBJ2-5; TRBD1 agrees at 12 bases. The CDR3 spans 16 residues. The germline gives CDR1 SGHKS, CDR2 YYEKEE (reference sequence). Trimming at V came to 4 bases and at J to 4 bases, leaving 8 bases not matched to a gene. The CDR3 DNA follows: TGTGCCAGCAGCAGAGGGACAGGGGGCTTTGGAGAGACCCAGTACTTC. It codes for CASSRGTGGFGETQYF.

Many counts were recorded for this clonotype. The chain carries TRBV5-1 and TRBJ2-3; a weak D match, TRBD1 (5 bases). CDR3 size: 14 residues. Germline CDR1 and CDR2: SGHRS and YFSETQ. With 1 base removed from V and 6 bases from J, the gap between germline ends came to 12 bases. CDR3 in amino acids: CASSLSGSGDTQYF. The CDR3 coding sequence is TGCGCCAGCAGCTTGTCAGGGTCCGGTGATACGCAGTATTTT. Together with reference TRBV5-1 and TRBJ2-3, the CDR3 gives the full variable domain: KAGVTQTPRYLIKTRGQQVTLSCSPISGHRSVSWYQQTPGQGLQFLFEYFSETQRNKGNFPGRFSGRQFSNSRSEMNVSTLELGDSALYLCASSLSGSGDTQYFGPGTRLTVL.

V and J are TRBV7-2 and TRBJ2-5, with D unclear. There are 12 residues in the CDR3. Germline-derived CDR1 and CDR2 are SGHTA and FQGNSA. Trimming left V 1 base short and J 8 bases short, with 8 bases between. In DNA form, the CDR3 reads TGTGCCAGCAGCTTAGACCATGGAACCCAGTACTTC. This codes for CASSLDHGTQYF.

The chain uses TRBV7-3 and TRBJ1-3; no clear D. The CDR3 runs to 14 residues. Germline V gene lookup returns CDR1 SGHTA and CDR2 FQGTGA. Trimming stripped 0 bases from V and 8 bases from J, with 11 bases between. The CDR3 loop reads CASSLTGAGDTIYF. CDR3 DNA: TGTGCCAGCAGCTTAACGGGAGCCGGGGACACCATATATTTT.

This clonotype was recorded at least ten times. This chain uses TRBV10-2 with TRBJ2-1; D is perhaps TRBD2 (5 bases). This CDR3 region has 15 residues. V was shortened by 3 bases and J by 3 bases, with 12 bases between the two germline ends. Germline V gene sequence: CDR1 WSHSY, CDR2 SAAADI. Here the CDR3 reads CASSETRQYYNEQFF. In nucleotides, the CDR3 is TGCGCCAGCAGTGAAACTAGGCAGTACTACAATGAGCAGTTCTTC.

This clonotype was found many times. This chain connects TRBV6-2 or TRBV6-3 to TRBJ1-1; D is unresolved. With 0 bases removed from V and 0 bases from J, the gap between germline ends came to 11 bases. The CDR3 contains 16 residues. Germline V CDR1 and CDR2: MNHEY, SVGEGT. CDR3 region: CASSYSWGTMNTEAFF. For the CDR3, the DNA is TGTGCCAGCAGTTACTCGTGGGGAACGATGAACACTGAAGCTTTCTTT.

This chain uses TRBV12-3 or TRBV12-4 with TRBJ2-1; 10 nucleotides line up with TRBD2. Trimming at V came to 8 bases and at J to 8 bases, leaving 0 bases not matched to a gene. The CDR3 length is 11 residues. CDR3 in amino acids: CASLAGDEQFF. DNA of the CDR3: TGTGCCAGCCTAGCGGGGGATGAGCAGTTCTTC.

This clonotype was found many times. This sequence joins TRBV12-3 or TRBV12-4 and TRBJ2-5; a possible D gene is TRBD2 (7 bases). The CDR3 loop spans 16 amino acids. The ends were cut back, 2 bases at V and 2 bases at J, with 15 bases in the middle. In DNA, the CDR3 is TGTGCCAGCAGTTTATCTTCGGGGGGCTTTCAAGAGACCCAGTACTTC. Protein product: CASSLSSGGFQETQYF.

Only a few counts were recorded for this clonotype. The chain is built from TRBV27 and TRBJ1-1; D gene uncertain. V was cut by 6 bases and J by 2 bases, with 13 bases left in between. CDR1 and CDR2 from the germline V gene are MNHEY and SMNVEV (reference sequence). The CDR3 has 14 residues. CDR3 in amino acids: CASRLHGLNTEAFF. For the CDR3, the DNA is TGTGCCAGCAGGTTACATGGTCTTAACACTGAAGCTTTCTTT.

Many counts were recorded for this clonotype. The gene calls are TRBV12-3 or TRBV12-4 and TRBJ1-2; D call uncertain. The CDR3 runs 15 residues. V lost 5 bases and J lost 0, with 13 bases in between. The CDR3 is CASSPHSPANYGYTF. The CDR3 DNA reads TGTGCCAGCAGTCCCCACAGCCCAGCTAACTATGGCTACACCTTC.

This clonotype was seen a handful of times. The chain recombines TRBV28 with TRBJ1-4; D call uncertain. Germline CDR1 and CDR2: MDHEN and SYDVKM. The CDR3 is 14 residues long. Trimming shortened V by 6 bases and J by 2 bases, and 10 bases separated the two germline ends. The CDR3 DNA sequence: TGTGCCAGCAGATTCCCTGGGACTAATGAAAAACTGTTTTTT. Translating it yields CASRFPGTNEKLFF.

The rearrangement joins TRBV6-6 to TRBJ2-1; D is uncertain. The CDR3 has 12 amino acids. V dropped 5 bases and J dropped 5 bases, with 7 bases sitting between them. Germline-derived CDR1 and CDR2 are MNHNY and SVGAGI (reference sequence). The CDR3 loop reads CASSIVHNEQFF. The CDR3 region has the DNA TGTGCCAGCAGTATTGTCCACAATGAGCAGTTCTTC.

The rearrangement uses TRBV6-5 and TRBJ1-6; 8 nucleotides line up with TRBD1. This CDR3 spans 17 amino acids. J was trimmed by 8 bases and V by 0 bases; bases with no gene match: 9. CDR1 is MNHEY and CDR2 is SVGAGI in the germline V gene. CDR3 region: CASSYSRRGTGHSPLHF. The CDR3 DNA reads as TGTGCCAGCAGTTACTCGAGACGCGGGACAGGTCATTCACCCCTCCACTTT.

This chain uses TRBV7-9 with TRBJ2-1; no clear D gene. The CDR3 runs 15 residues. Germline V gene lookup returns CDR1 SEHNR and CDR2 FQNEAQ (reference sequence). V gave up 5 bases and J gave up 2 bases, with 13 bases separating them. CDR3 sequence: CASSPGVLTYNEQFF. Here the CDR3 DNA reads TGTGCCAGCAGCCCCGGTGTCCTCACCTACAATGAGCAGTTCTTC. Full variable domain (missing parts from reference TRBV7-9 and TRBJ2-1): DTGVSQNPRHKITKRGQNVTFRCDPISEHNRLYWYRQTLGQGPEFLTYFQNEAQLEKSRLLSDRFSAERPKGSFSTLEIQRTEQGDSAMYLCASSPGVLTYNEQFFGPGTRLTVL.

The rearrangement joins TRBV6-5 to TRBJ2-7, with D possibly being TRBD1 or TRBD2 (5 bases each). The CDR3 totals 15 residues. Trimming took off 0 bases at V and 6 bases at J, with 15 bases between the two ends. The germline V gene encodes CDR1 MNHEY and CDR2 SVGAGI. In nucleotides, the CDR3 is TGTGCCAGCAGTTACTCAGGGACCTACAACTCCGAGCAGTACTTC. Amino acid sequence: CASSYSGTYNSEQYF.

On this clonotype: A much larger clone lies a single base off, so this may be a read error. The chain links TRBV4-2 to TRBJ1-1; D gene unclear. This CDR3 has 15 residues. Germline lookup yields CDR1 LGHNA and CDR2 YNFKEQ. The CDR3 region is CVSSQEDYMNTEAFF. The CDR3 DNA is TGTGTCAGCAGCCAAGAGGATTACATGAACACTGAAGCTTTCTTT.